Listed here is a single T cell receptor beta chain. Original processing methods: Reference gene primer amplification gave nucleated cell count estimates. Profiled with immunoSEQ multiplex PCR; TCRdb holds only in-frame clones, not every one. That table furnishes V, J and clone size, whereas the DNA furnished D and trimming. Of hundreds of thousands of clones listed, around nine tenths are singletons. The study drew participants aged roughly 18 to 95 years from under 30 US areas. The sample originates from a study of blood T cell repertoires in COVID-19. V gave up 6 bases and J gave up 2 bases; unmatched junction bases: 4. From germline, CDR1 is SGHTA and CDR2 FQGNSA. The CDR3 totals 15 residues.

This clonotype originated in a woman between 50 and 59 years old who had recovered from COVID-19. Sequenced input: PBMCs or T cells enriched from blood (not recorded which). The chain links TRBV7-2 to TRBJ2-1, with TRBD2 identical over 10 bases. The CDR3 DNA sequence: TGTGCCAGCAGTCTCGGACTAGCGGCCTACAATGAGCAGTTCTTC. Translating gives CASSLGLAAYNEQFF.